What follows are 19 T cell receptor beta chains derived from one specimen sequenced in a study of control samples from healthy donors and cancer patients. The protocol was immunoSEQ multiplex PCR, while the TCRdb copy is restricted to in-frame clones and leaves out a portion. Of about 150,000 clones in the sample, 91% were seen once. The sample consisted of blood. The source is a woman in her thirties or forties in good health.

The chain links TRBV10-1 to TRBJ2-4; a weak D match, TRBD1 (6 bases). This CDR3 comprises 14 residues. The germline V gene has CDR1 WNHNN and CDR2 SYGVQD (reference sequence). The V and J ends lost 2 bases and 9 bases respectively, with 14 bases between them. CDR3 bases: TGCGCCAGCAGTGAGGGCTTGGGGGCGGCCATTCAGTACTTC. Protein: CASSEGLGAAIQYF.

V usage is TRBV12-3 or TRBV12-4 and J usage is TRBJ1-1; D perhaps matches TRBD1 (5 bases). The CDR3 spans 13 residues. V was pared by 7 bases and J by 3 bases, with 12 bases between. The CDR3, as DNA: TGTGCCAGCACTCAGGGAGGGGACACTGAAGCTTTCTTT. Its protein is CASTQGGDTEAFF.

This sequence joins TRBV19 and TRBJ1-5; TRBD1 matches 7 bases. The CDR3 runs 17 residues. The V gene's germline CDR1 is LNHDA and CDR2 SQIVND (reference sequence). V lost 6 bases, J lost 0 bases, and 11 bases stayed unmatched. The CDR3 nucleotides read TGTGCCAGTAGACAACTTTTAGGGACAGCTAGCAATCAGCCCCAGCATTTT. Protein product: CASRQLLGTASNQPQHF.

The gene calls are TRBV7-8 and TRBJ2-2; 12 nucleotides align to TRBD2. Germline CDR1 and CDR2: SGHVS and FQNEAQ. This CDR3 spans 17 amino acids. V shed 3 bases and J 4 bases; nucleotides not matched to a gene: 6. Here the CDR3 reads CASSFRLAGVSTGELFF. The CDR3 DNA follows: TGTGCCAGCAGCTTTCGACTAGCGGGGGTGTCCACCGGGGAGCTGTTTTTT.

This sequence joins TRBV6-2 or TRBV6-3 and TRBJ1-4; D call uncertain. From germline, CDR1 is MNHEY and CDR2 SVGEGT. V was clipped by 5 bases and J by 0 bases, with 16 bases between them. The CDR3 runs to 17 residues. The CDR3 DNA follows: TGTGCCAGCAGTCACCAGAGGCCCCCTACAACTAATGAAAAACTGTTTTTT. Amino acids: CASSHQRPPTTNEKLFF.

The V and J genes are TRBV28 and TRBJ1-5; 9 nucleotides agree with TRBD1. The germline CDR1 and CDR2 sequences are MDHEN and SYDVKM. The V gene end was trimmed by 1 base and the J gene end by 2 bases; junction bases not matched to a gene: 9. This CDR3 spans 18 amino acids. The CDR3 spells CASSLSPDRGFGNQPQHF. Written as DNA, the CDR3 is TGTGCCAGCAGTTTATCACCGGACAGGGGATTCGGCAATCAGCCCCAGCATTTT.

The CDR3 sequence: CASSRPGTGGTPREQYF. CDR3 DNA: TGTGCCAGCAGCCGTCCCGGGACAGGGGGCACGCCTCGCGAGCAGTACTTC. V gene TRBV3-1 (or the pseudogene TRBV3-2) combines with J gene TRBJ2-7; 12 bases are a match to TRBD1. The V segment lost 4 bases and the J segment 6 bases; nucleotides outside the gene matches: 13. There are 17 residues in the CDR3. Per the germline V gene, CDR1 is LGHDT and CDR2 is YNNKEL (reference sequence).

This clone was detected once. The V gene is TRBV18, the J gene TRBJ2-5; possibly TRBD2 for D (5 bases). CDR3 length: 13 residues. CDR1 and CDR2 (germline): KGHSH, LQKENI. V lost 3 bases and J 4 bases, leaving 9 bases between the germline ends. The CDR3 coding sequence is TGTGCCAGCTCACCCTCTCGGGGAGAGACCCAGTACTTC. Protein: CASSPSRGETQYF.

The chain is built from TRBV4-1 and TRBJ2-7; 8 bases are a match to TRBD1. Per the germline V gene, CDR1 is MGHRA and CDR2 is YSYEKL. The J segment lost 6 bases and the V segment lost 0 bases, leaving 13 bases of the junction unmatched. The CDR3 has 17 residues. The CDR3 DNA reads TGCGCCAGCAGCCAAGAAGGAGGCAGGGGGCCTCAGGGCGAGCAGTACTTC. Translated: CASSQEGGRGPQGEQYF.

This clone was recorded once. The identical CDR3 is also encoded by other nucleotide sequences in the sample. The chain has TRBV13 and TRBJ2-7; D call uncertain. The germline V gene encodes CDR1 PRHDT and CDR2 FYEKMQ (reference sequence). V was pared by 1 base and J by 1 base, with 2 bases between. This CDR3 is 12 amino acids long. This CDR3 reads CASSLESYEQYF. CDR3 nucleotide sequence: TGTGCCAGCAGCTTAGAGTCCTACGAGCAGTACTTC.

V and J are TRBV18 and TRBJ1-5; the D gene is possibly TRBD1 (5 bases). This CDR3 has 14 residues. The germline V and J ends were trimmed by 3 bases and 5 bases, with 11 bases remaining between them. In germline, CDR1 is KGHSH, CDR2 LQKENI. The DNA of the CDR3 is TGTGCCAGCTCACCCATAGGGGTCTATCAGCCCCAGCATTTT. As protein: CASSPIGVYQPQHF.

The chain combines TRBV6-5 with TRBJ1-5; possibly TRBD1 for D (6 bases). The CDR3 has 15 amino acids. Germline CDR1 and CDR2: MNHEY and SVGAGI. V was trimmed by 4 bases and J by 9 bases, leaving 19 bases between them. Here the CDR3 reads CASSSGRGPWGPQHF. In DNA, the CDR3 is TGTGCCAGCAGTTCGGGCAGGGGCCCGTGGGGGCCCCAGCATTTT.

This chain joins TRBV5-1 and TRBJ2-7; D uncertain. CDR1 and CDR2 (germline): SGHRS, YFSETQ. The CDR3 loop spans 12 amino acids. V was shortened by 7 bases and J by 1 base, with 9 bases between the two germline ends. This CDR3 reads CASRRSSYEQYF. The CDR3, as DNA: TGCGCCAGCCGCAGGTCTTCCTACGAGCAGTACTTC. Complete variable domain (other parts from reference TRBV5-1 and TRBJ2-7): KAGVTQTPRYLIKTRGQQVTLSCSPISGHRSVSWYQQTPGQGLQFLFEYFSETQRNKGNFPGRFSGRQFSNSRSEMNVSTLELGDSALYLCASRRSSYEQYFGPGTRLTVT.

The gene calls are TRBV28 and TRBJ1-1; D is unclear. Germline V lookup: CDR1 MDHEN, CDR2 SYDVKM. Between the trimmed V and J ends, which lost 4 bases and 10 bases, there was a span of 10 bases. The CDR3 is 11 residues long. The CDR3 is CASSWGQAAFF. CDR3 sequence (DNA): TGTGCCAGCAGTTGGGGTCAGGCAGCTTTCTTT. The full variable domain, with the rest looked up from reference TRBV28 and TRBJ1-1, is DVKVTQSSRYLVKRTGEKVFLECVQDMDHENMFWYRQDPGLGLRLIYFSYDVKMKEKGDIPEGYSVSREKKERFSLILESASTNQTSMYLCASSWGQAAFFGQGTRLTVV.

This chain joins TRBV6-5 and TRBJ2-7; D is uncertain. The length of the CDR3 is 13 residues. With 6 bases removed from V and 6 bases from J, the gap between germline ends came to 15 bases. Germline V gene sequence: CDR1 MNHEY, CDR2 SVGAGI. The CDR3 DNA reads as TGTGCCAGCAGCCGCTCGGAACAACGCGAGCAGTACTTC. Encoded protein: CASSRSEQREQYF.

CDR3 bases: TGTGCCAGTAGTATAGGGTCCAGGCTGGATTATGTCTACGAGCAGTACTTC. It is translated as CASSIGSRLDYVYEQYF. V usage is TRBV19 and J usage is TRBJ2-7; the D is unclear. Germline V gene lookup returns CDR1 LNHDA and CDR2 SQIVND (reference sequence). This CDR3 has 17 residues. Between the trimmed V and J ends, which lost 1 base and 3 bases, there was a span of 19 bases.

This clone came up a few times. CDR3 sequence (DNA): TGTGCCAGCAGCTTAGTTGGCAGGAATCAGCCCCAGCATTTT. Protein product: CASSLVGRNQPQHF. The chain has TRBV11-2 and TRBJ1-5; D is undetermined. Trimming removed 1 base from V and 4 bases from J, with 8 bases in between. Germline CDR1 is SGHAT and CDR2 is FQNNGV. The CDR3 is 14 residues long.

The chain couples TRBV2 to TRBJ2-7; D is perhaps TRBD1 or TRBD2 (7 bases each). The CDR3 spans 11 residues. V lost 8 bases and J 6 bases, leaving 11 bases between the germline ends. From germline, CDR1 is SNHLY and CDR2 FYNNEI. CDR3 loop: CASDREGEQYF. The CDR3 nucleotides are TGTGCCAGCGACAGGGAGGGCGAGCAGTACTTC.

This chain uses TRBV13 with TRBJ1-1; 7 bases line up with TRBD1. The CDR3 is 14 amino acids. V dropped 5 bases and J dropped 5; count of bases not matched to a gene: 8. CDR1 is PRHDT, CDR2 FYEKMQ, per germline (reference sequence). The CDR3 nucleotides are TGTGCCAGCAGCCGAGGGGGCCAGGGAACTGAAGCTTTCTTT. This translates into CASSRGGQGTEAFF.